This T cell receptor beta chain derives from a study of T cells expressing NK-cell markers. Study context: Repertoires of TCR beta were obtained from T cells sorted as CD3+CD56+NKG2C+, CD3+CD56+NKG2C- and CD3+CD56-NKG2C+. HCMV seropositivity marked most of the eight sequenced donors; one was seronegative. Overall study findings and caveats: For a few donors, these clonotypes were likewise the leading ones in the CD3+CD56-NKG2C+ fraction.

This CDR3 region has 14 residues. Germline V gene sequence: CDR1 SGHNT, CDR2 YENEEA. For TCR beta, cDNA was produced by 5'RACE template switching with UMIs. TCRdb reanalyzed the 5' RACE reads, giving one entry per CDR3 protein sequence and no DNA. This specimen shows some 460,000 distinct CDR3 sequences; the ten leading clones hold under 1.5%. Comments on this clonotype: No antigen is known for it.

The TCR comes from a woman between 45 and 60 years old in good health. Sequenced: blood T cells: a sorted CD56 or NKG2C T cell subset, CD4+ or CD8+ T cells, or bulk PBMC T cells (not recorded which). This rearrangement joins TRBV11-3 to TRBJ2-1; TCRdb names TRBD1, which stays unverified in the absence of DNA. The CDR3 sequence is CASSSRASQDEQFF.